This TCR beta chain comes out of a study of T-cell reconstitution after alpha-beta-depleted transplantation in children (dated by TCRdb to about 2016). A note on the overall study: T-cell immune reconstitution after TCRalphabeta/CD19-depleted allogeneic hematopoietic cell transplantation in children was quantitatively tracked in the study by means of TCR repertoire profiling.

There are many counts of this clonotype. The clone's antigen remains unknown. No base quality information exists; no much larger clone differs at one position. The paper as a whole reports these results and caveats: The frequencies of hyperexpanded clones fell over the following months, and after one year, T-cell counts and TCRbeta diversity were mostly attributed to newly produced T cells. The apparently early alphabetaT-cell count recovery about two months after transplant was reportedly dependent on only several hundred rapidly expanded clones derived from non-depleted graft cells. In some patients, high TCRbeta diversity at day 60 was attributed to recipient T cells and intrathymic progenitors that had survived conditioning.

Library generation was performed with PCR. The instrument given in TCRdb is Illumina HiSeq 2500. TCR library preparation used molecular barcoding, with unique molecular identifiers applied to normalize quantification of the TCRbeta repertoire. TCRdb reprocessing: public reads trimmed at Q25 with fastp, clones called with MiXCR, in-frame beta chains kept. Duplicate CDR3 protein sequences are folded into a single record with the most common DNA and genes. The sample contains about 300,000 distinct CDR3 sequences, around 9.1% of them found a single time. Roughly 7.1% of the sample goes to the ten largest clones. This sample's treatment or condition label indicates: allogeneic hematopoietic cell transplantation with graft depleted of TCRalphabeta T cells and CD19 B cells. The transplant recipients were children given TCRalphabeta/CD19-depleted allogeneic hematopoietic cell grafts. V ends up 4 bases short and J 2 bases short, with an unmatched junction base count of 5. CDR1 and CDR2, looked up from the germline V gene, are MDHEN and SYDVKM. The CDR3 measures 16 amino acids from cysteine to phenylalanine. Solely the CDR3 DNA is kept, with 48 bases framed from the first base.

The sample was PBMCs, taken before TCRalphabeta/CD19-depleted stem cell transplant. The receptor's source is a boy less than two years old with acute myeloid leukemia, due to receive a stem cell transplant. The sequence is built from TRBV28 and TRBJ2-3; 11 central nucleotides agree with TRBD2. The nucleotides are TGTGCCAGCAGTTGGGGGACTAGCGGCTACACAGATACGCAGTATTTT. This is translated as CASSWGTSGYTDTQYF.